This T cell receptor beta chain is from a study of cytomegalovirus exposure and HLA in healthy donors. Primers for the PCR totalled 60 Vbeta and 13 Jbeta. Method: immunoSEQ multiplex PCR; TCRdb's copy keeps in-frame clones and lacks some. The sample holds around 160,000 clones, approximately 77% seen once. This clone was found a few times. CDR1 and CDR2 (germline): SNHLY, FYNNEI. Trimming took 1 base from V and 9 from J, leaving 8 bases between them. The CDR3 consists of 12 residues. The V gene is TRBV2, the J gene TRBJ2-3; D is undetermined. The material sequenced was PBMCs. The TCR was taken from a man aged 50 to 59 in good health and CMV-seropositive. The CDR3 DNA reads as TGTGCCAGCAGTGAAGGGTGGCAGACGCAGTATTTT. Residues: CASSEGWQTQYF. Together with reference TRBV2 and TRBJ2-3, the CDR3 gives the full variable domain: EPEVTQTPSHQVTQMGQEVILRCVPISNHLYFYWYRQILGQKVEFLVSFYNNEISEKSEIFDDQFSVERPDGSNFTLKIRSTKLEDSAMYFCASSEGWQTQYFGPGTRLTVL.